The present entry profiles one TCR beta chain with its context. The table lists this clone with a few counts. This clone's antigen is unknown. The input lacks base qualities; no much larger clone sits a single base away. The sample comes from a study of blood T cell repertoires in COVID-19 (dated by TCRdb to 2020 to 2022). Context from the whole study: Samples covering the acute and convalescent phases of COVID-19 were provided by collaborators in the United States, Italy and Spain. Where available, HLA class I and class II types were taken from metadata supplied by the sample provider and were not determined by assay-based typing. The material from the prospective study consisted of cDNA or gDNA derived from T cells, B-cell-depleted T cells, or PBMCs. Samples came from the ongoing ImmuneRACE study (first 160 participants) plus 1,254 subjects from 6 global collaborators. A de-identified subject ID, COVID-19 status, age in years and sex were almost always included in the sample metadata. The repertoires were released in a freely available public database meant as a resource for research on the immune response to SARS-CoV-2. Subjects who had been exposed to COVID-19, were actively infected with it, or had recovered from it provided the deeply sampled blood TCRbeta repertoires that made up the dataset.

The CDR3 sequence holds 17 residues, the cysteine and phenylalanine included. This entry keeps only the CDR3 DNA: 51 bases, framed from base 1. CDR1 LGHDT and CDR2 YNNKEL are derived from the germline V gene (reference sequence). Cut back by 2 bases and 7 bases, the V and J ends lie 21 bases apart. Whole blood was collected in K2EDTA tubes by collaborating institutions according to the institutions' own protocols. For TCRbeta analysis, collaborators shipped samples as frozen whole blood, isolated PBMCs, or DNA extracted from either of those sample types. TCRbeta CDR3 regions were amplified from genomic DNA using the immunoSEQ Assay, a bias-controlled multiplex PCR. The study's processing was this. The number of nucleated cells in each sample was estimated from the amplification of reference gene primers within the assay. To quantify the absolute abundance of each unique TCRbeta CDR3 rearrangement, sequence reads were collapsed and filtered. Productive Simpson clonality was computed per sample as the square root of Simpson's diversity index over productive rearrangements. Not all clones reach the TCRdb copy of this immuneACCESS table, which keeps in-frame sequences only. Checked studies attribute under half of the gap to unresolved V genes and leave the rest unexplained. The V and J calls and clone size are taken from that table; D and trimming were inferred from the DNA. This sample has some 150,000 clones in its table, and roughly three quarters of those were observed once. The ten largest clones take up roughly 4.2% of the sample.

The investigation overall reported the following: The quantity of clinical and demographic metadata differed by source and by participant and was supplied without curation.

The sequenced sample was peripheral blood. This receptor was obtained from a man aged 60 to 75 with acute or convalescent COVID-19. The chain is made from TRBV3-1 (or the pseudogene TRBV3-2) and TRBJ1-5; the D segment could be TRBD1, given 5 matching bases. The sequenced DNA: TGTGCCAGCAGCCAAACCCCCCCCGGGGGGTTGGGGCAGCCCCAGCATTTT. This yields the protein CASSQTPPGGLGQPQHF.